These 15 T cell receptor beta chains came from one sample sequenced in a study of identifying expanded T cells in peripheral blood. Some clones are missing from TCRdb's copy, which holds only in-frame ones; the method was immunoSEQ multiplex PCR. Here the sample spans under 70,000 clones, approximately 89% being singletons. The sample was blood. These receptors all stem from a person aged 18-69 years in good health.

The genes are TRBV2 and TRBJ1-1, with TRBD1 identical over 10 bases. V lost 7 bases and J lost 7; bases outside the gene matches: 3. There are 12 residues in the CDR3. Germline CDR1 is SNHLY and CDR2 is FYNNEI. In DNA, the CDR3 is TGTGCCAGCATTGGACAGGGGGTTGAAGCTTTCTTT. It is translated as CASIGQGVEAFF.

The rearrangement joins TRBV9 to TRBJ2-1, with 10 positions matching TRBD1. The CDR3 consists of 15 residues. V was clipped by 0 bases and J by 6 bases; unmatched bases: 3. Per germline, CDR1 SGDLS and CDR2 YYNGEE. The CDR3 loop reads CASSVVWTGGNEQFF. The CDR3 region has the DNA TGTGCCAGCAGCGTAGTCTGGACAGGGGGCAATGAGCAGTTCTTC.

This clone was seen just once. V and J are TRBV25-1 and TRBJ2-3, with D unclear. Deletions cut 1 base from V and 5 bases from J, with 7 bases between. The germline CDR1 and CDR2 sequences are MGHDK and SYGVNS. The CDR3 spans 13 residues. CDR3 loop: CASSELGLDTQYF. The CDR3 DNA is TGTGCCAGCAGTGAATTAGGGCTAGATACGCAGTATTTT.

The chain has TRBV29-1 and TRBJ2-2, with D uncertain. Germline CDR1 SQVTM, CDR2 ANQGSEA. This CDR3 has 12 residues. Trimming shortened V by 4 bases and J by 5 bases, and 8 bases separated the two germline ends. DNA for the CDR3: TGCAGCGTTGTTAGGCGAACCGGGGAGCTGTTTTTT. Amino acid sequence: CSVVRRTGELFF.

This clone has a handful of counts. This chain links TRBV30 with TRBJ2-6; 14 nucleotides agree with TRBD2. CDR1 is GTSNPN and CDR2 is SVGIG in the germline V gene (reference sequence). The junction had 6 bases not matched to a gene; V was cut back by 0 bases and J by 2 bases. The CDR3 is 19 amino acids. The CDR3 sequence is CAWSVPTSGGETGANVLTF. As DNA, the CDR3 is TGTGCCTGGAGTGTACCGACTAGCGGGGGGGAAACTGGGGCCAACGTCCTGACTTTC.

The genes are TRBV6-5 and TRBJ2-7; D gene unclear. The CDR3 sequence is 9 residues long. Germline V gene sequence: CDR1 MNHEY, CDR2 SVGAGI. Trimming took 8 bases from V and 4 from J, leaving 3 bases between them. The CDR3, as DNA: TGTGCCAGCCAGTACGAGCAGTACTTC. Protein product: CASQYEQYF.

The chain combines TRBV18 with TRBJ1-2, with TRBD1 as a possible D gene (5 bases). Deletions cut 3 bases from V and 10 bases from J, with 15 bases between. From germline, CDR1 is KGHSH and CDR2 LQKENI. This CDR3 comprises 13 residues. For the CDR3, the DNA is TGTGCCAGCTCACCGCGGCAGGGAGATGACTACACCTTC. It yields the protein CASSPRQGDDYTF.

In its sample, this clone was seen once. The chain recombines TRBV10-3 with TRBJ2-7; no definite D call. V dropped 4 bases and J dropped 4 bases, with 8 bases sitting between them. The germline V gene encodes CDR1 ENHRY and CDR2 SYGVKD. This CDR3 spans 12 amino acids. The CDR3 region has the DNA TGTGCCATCAGTGGGGTCGGTTACGAGCAGTACTTC. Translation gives CAISGVGYEQYF.

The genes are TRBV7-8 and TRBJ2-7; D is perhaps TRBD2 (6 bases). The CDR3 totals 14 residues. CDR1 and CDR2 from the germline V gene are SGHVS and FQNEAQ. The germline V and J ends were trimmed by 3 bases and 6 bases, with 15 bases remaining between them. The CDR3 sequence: CASSLVFWGGEQYF. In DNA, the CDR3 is TGTGCCAGCAGCTTGGTTTTTTGGGGAGGCGAGCAGTACTTC.

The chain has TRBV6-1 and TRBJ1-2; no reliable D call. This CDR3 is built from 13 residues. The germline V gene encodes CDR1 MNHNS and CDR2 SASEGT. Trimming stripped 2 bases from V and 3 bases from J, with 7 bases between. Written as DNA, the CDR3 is TGTGCCAGCAGTGAACTCGGGGACTATGGCTACACCTTC. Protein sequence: CASSELGDYGYTF.

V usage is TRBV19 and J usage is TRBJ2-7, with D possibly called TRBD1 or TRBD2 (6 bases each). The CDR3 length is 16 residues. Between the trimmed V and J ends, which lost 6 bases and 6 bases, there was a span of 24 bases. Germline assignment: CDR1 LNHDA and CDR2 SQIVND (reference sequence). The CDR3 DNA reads TGTGCCAGTAGACAAAAACAGGGCAGGGAGGCTGCCGAGCAGTACTTC. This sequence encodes CASRQKQGREAAEQYF.

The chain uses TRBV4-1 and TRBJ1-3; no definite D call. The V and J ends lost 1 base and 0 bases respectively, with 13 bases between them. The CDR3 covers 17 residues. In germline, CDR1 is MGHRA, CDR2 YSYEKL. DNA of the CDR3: TGCGCCAGCAGCCAAGCGAGTTTCAGAGGCTCTGGAAACACCATATATTTT. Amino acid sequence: CASSQASFRGSGNTIYF.

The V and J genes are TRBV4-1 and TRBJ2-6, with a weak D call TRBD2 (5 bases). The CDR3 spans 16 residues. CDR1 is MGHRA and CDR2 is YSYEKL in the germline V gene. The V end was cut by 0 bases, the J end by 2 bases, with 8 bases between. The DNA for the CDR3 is TGCGCCAGCAGCCAAGAGGCCGGGACTGGGGCCAACGTCCTGACTTTC. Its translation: CASSQEAGTGANVLTF.

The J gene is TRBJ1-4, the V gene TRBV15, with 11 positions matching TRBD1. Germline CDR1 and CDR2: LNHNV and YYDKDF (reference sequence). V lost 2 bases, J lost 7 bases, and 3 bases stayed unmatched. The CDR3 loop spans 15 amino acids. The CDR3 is CATSRPGTGGEKLFF. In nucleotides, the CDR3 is TGTGCCACCAGCAGACCCGGGACAGGGGGTGAAAAACTGTTTTTT.

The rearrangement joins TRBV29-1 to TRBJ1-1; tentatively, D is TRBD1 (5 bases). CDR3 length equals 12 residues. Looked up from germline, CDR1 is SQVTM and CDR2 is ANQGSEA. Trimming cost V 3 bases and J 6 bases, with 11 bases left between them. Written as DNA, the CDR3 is TGCAGCGTTGAGGGGAAAGGGGCTGAAGCTTTCTTT. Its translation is CSVEGKGAEAFF.